This T cell receptor (beta chain) was obtained from a study of blood T cell repertoires in COVID-19. Study background: Material from acute and convalescent COVID-19 was sourced from the United States, Italy and Spain. From T cells, B-cell-depleted T cells, or PBMCs came the material, which was cDNA or gDNA.

In the original analysis: Reference gene primer amplification yielded estimated nucleated cell counts. The repertoire was sequenced with immunoSEQ multiplex PCR; TCRdb's copy has only in-frame clones and lacks some. The DNA was the basis for D and trimming; V, J and clone size are from that table. The table lists approximately 90,000 clones, 65% to 80% of them singletons. The germline V and J ends were trimmed by 5 bases and 2 bases, with 4 bases remaining between them. CDR1 WSHSY and CDR2 SAAADI come from the germline V gene. The CDR3 is 11 residues long. Specimen: peripheral blood. The J gene is TRBJ2-7, the V gene TRBV10-2, with no clear D. The clonotype comes from a man in his 70s with acute or convalescent COVID-19. The CDR3 coding sequence is TGCGCCAGCAGTCCAACCTACGAGCAGTACTTC. This gives the protein CASSPTYEQYF.